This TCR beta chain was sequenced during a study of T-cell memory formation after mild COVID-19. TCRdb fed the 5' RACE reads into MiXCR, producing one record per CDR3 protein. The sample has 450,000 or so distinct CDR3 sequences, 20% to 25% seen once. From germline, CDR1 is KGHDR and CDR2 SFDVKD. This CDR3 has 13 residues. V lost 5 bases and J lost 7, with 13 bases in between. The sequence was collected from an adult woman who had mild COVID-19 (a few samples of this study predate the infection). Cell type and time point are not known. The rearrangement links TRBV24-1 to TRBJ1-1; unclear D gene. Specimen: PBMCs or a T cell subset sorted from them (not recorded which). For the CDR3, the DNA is TGTGCCACCAGTGCGAGGCCGGCGGGTGAAGCTTTCTTT. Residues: CATSARPAGEAFF.